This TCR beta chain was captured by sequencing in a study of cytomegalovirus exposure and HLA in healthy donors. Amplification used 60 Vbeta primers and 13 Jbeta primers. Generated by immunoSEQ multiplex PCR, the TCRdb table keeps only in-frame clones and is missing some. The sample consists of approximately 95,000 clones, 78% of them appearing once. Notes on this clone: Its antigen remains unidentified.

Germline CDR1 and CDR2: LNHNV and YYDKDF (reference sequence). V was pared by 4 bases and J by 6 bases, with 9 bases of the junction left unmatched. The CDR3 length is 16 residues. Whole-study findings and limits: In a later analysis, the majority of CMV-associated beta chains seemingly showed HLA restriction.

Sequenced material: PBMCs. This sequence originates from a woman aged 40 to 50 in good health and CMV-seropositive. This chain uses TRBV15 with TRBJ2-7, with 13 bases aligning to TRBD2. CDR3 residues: CATSTVRTSGSFEQYF. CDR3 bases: TGTGCCACCAGCACAGTGCGGACTAGCGGGAGTTTCGAGCAGTACTTC.